Here is one T cell receptor beta chain with its context. Its antigen is not known. 60 Vbeta and 13 Jbeta primers were used in PCR. Produced via immunoSEQ multiplex PCR; TCRdb's table is partial and in-frame only. The profile shows 120,000 or so clones, approximately 80% of them singletons. This record comes from a study of cytomegalovirus exposure and HLA in healthy donors. In nominal health when sampled, donors likely had unrecorded immune exposures nonetheless. Findings of the study overall: What TCR beta sequences reportedly achieved was accurate prediction of HLA-A and HLA-B alleles in most subjects. Among TCR beta chains of equal frequency, HLA-associated ones were more clonally expanded in a later analysis.

In germline, CDR1 is ENHRY, CDR2 SYGVKD. Germline trimming cut 5 bases from V and 7 bases from J; bases unmatched to any gene: 7. The CDR3 sequence is 14 residues long. The sequenced material came from PBMCs. The clonotype was recovered from a human donor in good health. V and J are TRBV10-3 and TRBJ2-7; 11 bases map to TRBD2. CDR3 sequence: CAISLSGRAGEQYF. The DNA of the CDR3 is TGTGCCATCAGTCTTAGCGGGAGGGCGGGGGAGCAGTACTTC.